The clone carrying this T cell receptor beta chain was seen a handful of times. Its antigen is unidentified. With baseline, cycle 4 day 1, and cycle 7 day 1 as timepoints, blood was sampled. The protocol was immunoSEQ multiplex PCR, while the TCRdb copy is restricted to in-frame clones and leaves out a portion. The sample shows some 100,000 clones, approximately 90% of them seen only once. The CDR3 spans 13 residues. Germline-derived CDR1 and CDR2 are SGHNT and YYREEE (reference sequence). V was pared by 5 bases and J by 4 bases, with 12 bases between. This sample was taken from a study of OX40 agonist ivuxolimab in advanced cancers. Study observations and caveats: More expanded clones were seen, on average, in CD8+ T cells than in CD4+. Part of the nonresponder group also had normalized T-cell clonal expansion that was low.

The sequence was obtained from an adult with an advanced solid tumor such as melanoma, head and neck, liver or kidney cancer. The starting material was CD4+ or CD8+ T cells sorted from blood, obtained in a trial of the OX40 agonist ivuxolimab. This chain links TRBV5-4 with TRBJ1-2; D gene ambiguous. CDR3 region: CASRDDGIYGYTF. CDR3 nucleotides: TGTGCCAGCAGGGATGACGGCATCTATGGCTACACCTTC.